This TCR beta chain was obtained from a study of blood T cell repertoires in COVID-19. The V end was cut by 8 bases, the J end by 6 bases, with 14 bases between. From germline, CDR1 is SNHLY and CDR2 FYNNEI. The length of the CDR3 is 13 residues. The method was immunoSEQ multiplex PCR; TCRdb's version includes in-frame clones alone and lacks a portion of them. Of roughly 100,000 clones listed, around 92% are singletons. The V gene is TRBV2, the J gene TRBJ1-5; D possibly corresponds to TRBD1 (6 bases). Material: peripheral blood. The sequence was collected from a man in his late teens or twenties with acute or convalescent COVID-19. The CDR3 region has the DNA TGTGCCAGCCATAGAGGGGGTAGTCAGCCCCAGCATTTT. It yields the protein CASHRGGSQPQHF.